These T cell receptor beta chains were read from a single sample in a study of T cell repertoires in cytomegalovirus infection. TCRdb fed the reads into MiXCR, producing one record per CDR3 protein. The repertoire holds some 940,000 distinct CDR3 sequences, with 30% to 40% as singletons. No antigen has been identified for these receptors. The sequencing here drew on cultured CD8+ T cells from PBMCs, taken from culture after CMV antigen stimulation. All receptors come from a human donor in good health (CMV status not recorded). Some clones in this sample may be carry-over from other donors' samples. CDR3s include the opening cysteine and the closing phenylalanine or tryptophan. The D gene is left open where the match is weak. Rows give clone size only sometimes, using once, few, many, or a class for an expanded clone.

d_call,clone_size,j_call,cdr3_length,v_call,cdr3_nt,cdr3_aa
NA,NA,TRBJ1-1,13,TRBV2,TGTGCCAGCAGTGAAGGGAGGAATAATGAAGCTTTCTTT,CASSEGRNNEAFF
TRBD2,NA,TRBJ2-2,18,TRBV7-9,TGTGCCAGCAGCTCCCCCGGGGGGGAGATAGCGAACACCGGGGAGCTGTTTTTT,CASSSPGGEIANTGELFF
TRBD1,few,TRBJ2-1,15,TRBV5-4,TGTGCCAGCAGCTGGGGACAGGGGGCTGGGGATGAGCAGTTCTTC,CASSWGQGAGDEQFF
NA,NA,TRBJ1-4,12,TRBV27,TGTGCCAGCAGAATGGGGGACGAAAAACTGTTTTTT,CASRMGDEKLFF
NA,once,TRBJ2-1,15,TRBV5-4,TGTGCCAGCAGCCCGCCGGGCCCCGGGCGGAATGAGCAGTTCTTC,CASSPPGPGRNEQFF
TRBD1,few,TRBJ1-6,20,TRBV12-3/TRBV12-4,TGTGCCAGCAGTTTCTTTAGACCCTACCGTGGGACAGGACTTAATTCACCCCTCCACTTT,CASSFFRPYRGTGLNSPLHF
NA,NA,TRBJ1-4,16,TRBV5-1,TGCGCCAGCAGCTTATCACATGGGGTTATGGATGAAAAACTGTTTTTT,CASSLSHGVMDEKLFF
TRBD1,once,TRBJ1-2,14,TRBV6-6,TGTGTCAGCAGTTACCCTGGACAGGTCTCGAGATACACCTTC,CVSSYPGQVSRYTF
TRBD2,NA,TRBJ2-3,17,TRBV6-5,TGTGCCAGCAGTTACTCGGCCCTAGCGGGGTTGGGAGATACGCAGTATTTT,CASSYSALAGLGDTQYF
NA,NA,TRBJ2-2,12,TRBV29-1,TGCAGCGTTGTTTCCGGGGCCGGGGAGCTGTTTTTT,CSVVSGAGELFF
NA,NA,TRBJ1-1,16,TRBV11-1,TGTGCCAGCAGCGATTACAGGGCCCTACCGAACACTGAAGCTTTCTTT,CASSDYRALPNTEAFF
NA,many,TRBJ2-1,15,TRBV7-2,TGTGCCAGCAGCGAAGGGACTCAATGGGGCAATGAGCAGTTCTTC,CASSEGTQWGNEQFF
TRBD1,few,TRBJ2-7,14,TRBV12-3/TRBV12-4,TGTGCCAGCAGTTCCGGACAGGCACCCTACGAGCAGTACTTC,CASSSGQAPYEQYF
NA,NA,TRBJ1-4,14,TRBV5-6,TGTGCCAACAGCACCGCCTCAGGTGGGGAAAAACTGTTTTTT,CANSTASGGEKLFF
NA,many,TRBJ2-3,15,TRBV12-3/TRBV12-4,TGTGCCAGCAGCTTAGAAGGGGATTCCACAGATACGCAGTATTTT,CASSLEGDSTDTQYF
NA,NA,TRBJ2-7,13,TRBV5-1,TGCGCCAGCAGCTTAAATTATGGGGGGAGTCCGTACTTC,CASSLNYGGSPYF
TRBD2,many,TRBJ2-1,16,TRBV7-9,TGTGCCAGCAGTTCCCCGACTAGCGGCTCCTACAATGAGCAGTTCTTC,CASSSPTSGSYNEQFF
NA,few,TRBJ2-3,17,TRBV6-1,TGTGCCAGCAGTACCCCCACAGGGAGAGGGGCCACAGATACGCAGTATTTT,CASSTPTGRGATDTQYF
NA,few,TRBJ2-2,15,TRBV5-6,TGTGCCAGCAGCTCGGGGGCTCGTTCGACCGGGGAGCTGTTTTTT,CASSSGARSTGELFF
TRBD1,NA,TRBJ2-3,16,TRBV5-1,TGCGCCAGCACTCAGTCCGGGACAGGGGCAGCTGATACGCAGTATTTT,CASTQSGTGAADTQYF
NA,NA,TRBJ2-7,16,TRBV5-6,TGTGCCAGCAGCTTGGCCGGAGGGACAAGAATTTACGAGCAGTACTTC,CASSLAGGTRIYEQYF
TRBD2,NA,TRBJ2-1,16,TRBV15,TGTGCCACCAGCGTTCCCGGGACTAGCGGGTACAATGAGCAGTTCTTC,CATSVPGTSGYNEQFF
NA,NA,TRBJ1-4,13,TRBV7-4,TGTGCCAGCGCCCGGGCCTCACATGAAAAACTGTTTTTT,CASARASHEKLFF
NA,NA,TRBJ1-1,10,TRBV7-4,TGTGCCAGCGGGAGGGGAGAAGCTTTCTTT,CASGRGEAFF
TRBD1,NA,TRBJ1-5,15,TRBV7-9,TGTGCCAGCAGCATTTCGACAGGGCTAAATCAGCCCCAGCATTTT,CASSISTGLNQPQHF
TRBD1,NA,TRBJ1-2,16,TRBV12-5,TGTGCTATTAGAAGACGGGTTGGGACAGGGTACTATGGCTACACCTTC,CAIRRRVGTGYYGYTF
TRBD1,NA,TRBJ2-7,15,TRBV27,TGTGCCAGCAGTCCCGGGACAGGGTTATCCTACGAGCAGTACTTC,CASSPGTGLSYEQYF
TRBD1,many,TRBJ1-2,14,TRBV7-9,TGTGCCAGCAGCTTTGGACAGGATTCGGATGGCTACACCTTC,CASSFGQDSDGYTF
TRBD1,few,TRBJ1-6,14,TRBV20-1,TGCAGTGCTCCGACAGGGGACTCTAATTCACCCCTCCACTTT,CSAPTGDSNSPLHF
NA,NA,TRBJ1-3,13,TRBV6-1,TGTGCCAGGGTGTATGATGTGAAAAACACCATATATTTT,CARVYDVKNTIYF
NA,NA,TRBJ2-5,13,TRBV4-1,TGCGCCAGCAGCCGCGTGGGTGAAGAGACCCAGTACTTC,CASSRVGEETQYF
TRBD2,NA,TRBJ2-1,13,TRBV11-3,TGTGCCAGCAGCTTTAGCGGGGACTATGAGCAGTTCTTC,CASSFSGDYEQFF
TRBD1,few,TRBJ2-3,15,TRBV28,TGTGCCAGCAGTCACGGACAGGCTAGCACAGATACGCAGTATTTT,CASSHGQASTDTQYF
TRBD1,many,TRBJ1-5,15,TRBV7-8,TGTGCCAGCAGCTTAAATACAGGGGGCGTTCAGCCCCAGCATTTT,CASSLNTGGVQPQHF
TRBD1,NA,TRBJ1-5,13,TRBV6-2/TRBV6-3,TGTGCCAGCAGTTACCAGGGGGCCGTGCCCCAGCATTTT,CASSYQGAVPQHF
NA,NA,TRBJ2-3,16,TRBV6-5,TGTGCCAGCAGTTACTTCGCGGAAACTAGCACAGATACGCAGTATTTT,CASSYFAETSTDTQYF
NA,NA,TRBJ1-2,11,TRBV29-1,TGCAGCGTCCCCGCTGGTAATGGCTACACCTTC,CSVPAGNGYTF
NA,NA,TRBJ2-1,16,TRBV15,TGTGCCACCAGTAGATTTTCATCAGGGACCGCCTATGAGCAGTTCTTC,CATSRFSSGTAYEQFF
TRBD2,few,TRBJ2-5,14,TRBV5-4,TGTGCCAGCAGCTGGAGCGGGGGGGTAGAGACCCAGTACTTC,CASSWSGGVETQYF
TRBD2,NA,TRBJ2-5,18,TRBV15,TGTGCCACCAGCAGAGATCGGGGAGTTAGCGGGGGACAAGAGACCCAGTACTTC,CATSRDRGVSGGQETQYF
TRBD1,few,TRBJ1-1,16,TRBV5-1,TGCGCCAGCAGCTTAGAAGGGGGCCCTATGGGGACTGAAGCTTTCTTT,CASSLEGGPMGTEAFF
NA,NA,TRBJ2-7,12,TRBV7-4,TGTGCCAGCAGCTTATCCTCCAGGGAGCAGTACTTC,CASSLSSREQYF
TRBD1,NA,TRBJ2-5,14,TRBV19,TGTGCCAGCCTGGACAGGGGGCATGGGGAGACCCAGTACTTC,CASLDRGHGETQYF
NA,NA,TRBJ2-3,16,TRBV4-2,TGTGCCAGCAGCCAAGAGCATGGGGCTAGCACAGATACGCAGTATTTT,CASSQEHGASTDTQYF
NA,few,TRBJ2-2,16,TRBV4-1,TGCGCCAGCAGCCATCCCCGAACGGGGCCAGGCGGGGAGCTGTTTTTT,CASSHPRTGPGGELFF
TRBD1,many,TRBJ2-3,16,TRBV6-1,TGTGCCAGCAGTCTGACAGGGGGAGAGATCACAGATACGCAGTATTTT,CASSLTGGEITDTQYF
NA,NA,TRBJ1-2,13,TRBV12-5,TGTGCTAGTGGTTTGGACCCCCTGAGGGGCTACACCTTC,CASGLDPLRGYTF
NA,NA,TRBJ1-6,17,TRBV25-1,TGTGCCAGCAGTGACTCCTACACCCGCTCCTATAATTCACCCCTCCACTTT,CASSDSYTRSYNSPLHF
TRBD1,NA,TRBJ1-5,14,TRBV29-1,TGCAGCGTTAAGGTGGACAGGGGTGGACAGCCCCAGCATTTT,CSVKVDRGGQPQHF